The entry below describes one T cell receptor (beta chain). This entry comes from a study of shared clonotypes between healthy human individuals. CDR1 is MNHEY and CDR2 is SMNVEV in the germline V gene (reference sequence). The CDR3 covers 13 residues. V was clipped by 5 bases and J by 1 base, with 8 bases between them. The assay used deep level. Each cell subset's genomic DNA was divided evenly among several immunoSEQ plates. The authors' processing: For the immunoSEQ data, sequences were junction-only without quality scores, so filtering differed. The repertoire was sequenced with immunoSEQ multiplex PCR; TCRdb's copy has only in-frame clones and lacks some. Clone size and V and J calls were adopted from that table, with D and trimming inferred from the DNA. The sample carries fewer than 600,000 clones, roughly four fifths recorded once. Donors, without exception, were Caucasian adults residing in Nashville, Tennessee.

The chain couples TRBV27 to TRBJ1-1; no firm D call. Sequencing was carried out using PBMCs. The TCR originated in a woman aged 40 to 50 in good health. Some clones in this sample may be carry-over from other donors' samples. CDR3: CASSRPPNTEAFF. In DNA form, the CDR3 reads TGTGCCAGCAGTCGGCCACCGAACACTGAAGCTTTCTTT.